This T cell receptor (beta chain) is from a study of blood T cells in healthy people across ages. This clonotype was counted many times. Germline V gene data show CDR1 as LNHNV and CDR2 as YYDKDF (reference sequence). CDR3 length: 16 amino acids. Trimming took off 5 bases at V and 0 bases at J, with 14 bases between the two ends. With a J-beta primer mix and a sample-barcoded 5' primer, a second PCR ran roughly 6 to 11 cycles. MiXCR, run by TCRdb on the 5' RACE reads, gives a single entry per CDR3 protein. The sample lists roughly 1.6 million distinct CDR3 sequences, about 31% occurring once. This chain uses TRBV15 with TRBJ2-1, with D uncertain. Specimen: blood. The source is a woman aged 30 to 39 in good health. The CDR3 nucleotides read TGTGCCACCAGCTCCCCGGACGGTAGCTCCTACAATGAGCAGTTCTTC. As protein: CATSSPDGSSYNEQFF. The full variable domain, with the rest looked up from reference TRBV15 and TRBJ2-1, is DAMVIQNPRYQVTQFGKPVTLSCSQTLNHNVMYWYQQKSSQAPKLLFHYYDKDFNNEADTPDNFQSRRPNTSFCFLDIRSPGLGDTAMYLCATSSPDGSSYNEQFFGPGTRLTVL.